Below are 3 T cell receptor beta chains sequenced from a single sample in a study of glioma-infiltrating T cells after dendritic cell vaccination. The assay was immunoSEQ multiplex PCR, and TCRdb's table has in-frame clones only and misses some. The sample lists roughly 87,000 clones, roughly four fifths occurring once. As to time point: after dendritic cell vaccination, including at tumor progression/relapse. This material consisted of blood, taken after dendritic cell vaccination. The receptors derive from a human donor with glioblastoma.

CDR3 loop: CASSLFPRDRLYGYTF. The CDR3 region has the DNA TGTGCCAGCTCACTTTTTCCCCGGGACAGGCTCTATGGCTACACCTTC. The V gene is TRBV18, the J gene TRBJ1-2; 8 positions agree with TRBD1. Germline CDR1 KGHSH, CDR2 LQKENI. Trimming took 4 bases from V and 4 from J; bases not matched to a gene: 11. This CDR3 has 16 residues.

V usage is TRBV15 and J usage is TRBJ1-5; D unresolved. The germline CDR1 and CDR2 sequences are LNHNV and YYDKDF (reference sequence). V was clipped by 5 bases and J by 4 bases, with 18 bases between them. This CDR3 has 16 residues. The CDR3 DNA is TGTGCCACCAGCCTGCGGACGGGAGTGGGGAATCAGCCCCAGCATTTT. Translated: CATSLRTGVGNQPQHF.

The J gene is TRBJ2-3, the V gene TRBV11-3; perhaps TRBD2 as D (7 bases). Germline V gives CDR1 SGHNT, CDR2 YENEEA. This CDR3 spans 14 amino acids. Trimming took off 3 bases at V and 9 bases at J, with 16 bases between the two ends. The CDR3 nucleotides read TGTGCCAGCAGCTTGGGGGGGCTGGCTGACACGCAGTATTTT. It specifies CASSLGGLADTQYF.